This T cell receptor (beta chain) was documented in a study of blood T cell repertoires in COVID-19. Original processing methods: Reference gene primers were amplified, and this amplification served to estimate nucleated cell counts. Using immunoSEQ multiplex PCR, the repertoire was profiled, and TCRdb retains in-frame clones only, with some absent. V and J calls and clone size are those listed in that table; D and trimming were worked out from the DNA. The sample contains 250,000 to 300,000 clones, about 88% of which appear only once. This clone was recorded once. There are 16 residues in the CDR3. CDR1 SGHKS and CDR2 YYEKEE come from the germline V gene (reference sequence). Losses at the gene ends were 1 base for V and 3 bases for J; bases not matched to a gene: 9. One Seattle source followed patients from active infection through their disease course.

The sequence came from a woman between 65 and 79 years old with COVID-19, enrolled during active disease. The rearrangement links TRBV5-5 to TRBJ2-7; TRBD1 aligns across 8 bases. The specimen was peripheral blood. The CDR3 reads CASSLTLGTGIYEQYF. CDR3 coding DNA: TGTGCCAGCAGCTTGACCCTAGGGACAGGCATCTACGAGCAGTACTTC.